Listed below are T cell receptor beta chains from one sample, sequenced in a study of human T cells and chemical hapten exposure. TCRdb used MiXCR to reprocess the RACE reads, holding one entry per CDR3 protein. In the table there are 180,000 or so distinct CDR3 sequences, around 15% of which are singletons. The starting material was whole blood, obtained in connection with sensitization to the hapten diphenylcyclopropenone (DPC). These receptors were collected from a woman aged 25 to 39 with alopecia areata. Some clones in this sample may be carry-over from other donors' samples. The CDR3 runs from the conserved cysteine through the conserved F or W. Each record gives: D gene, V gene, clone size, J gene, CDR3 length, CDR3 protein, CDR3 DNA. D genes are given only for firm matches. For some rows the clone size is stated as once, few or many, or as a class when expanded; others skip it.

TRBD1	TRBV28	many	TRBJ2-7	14	CASSSGTGAREQYF	TGTGCCAGCAGTTCCGGGACAGGGGCACGTGAGCAGTACTTC
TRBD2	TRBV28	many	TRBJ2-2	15	CASSSGLAGTGELFF	TGTGCCAGCAGTTCCGGACTAGCGGGGACCGGGGAGCTGTTTTTT
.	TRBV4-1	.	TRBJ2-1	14	CASSPTGLLDEQFF	TGCGCCAGCAGCCCTACGGGACTCCTCGATGAGCAGTTCTTC
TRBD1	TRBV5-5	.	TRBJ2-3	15	CASSFWTGPIDTQYF	TGTGCCAGCAGCTTTTGGACAGGGCCAATAGATACGCAGTATTTT
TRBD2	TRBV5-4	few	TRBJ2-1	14	CASSLAGTSGGAVF	TGTGCCAGCAGCTTGGCGGGGACTAGCGGGGGGGCCGTCTTC
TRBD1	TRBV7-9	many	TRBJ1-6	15	CASSQGGPGNSPLHF	TGTGCCAGCAGCCAGGGGGGTCCCGGGAATTCACCCCTCCACTTT
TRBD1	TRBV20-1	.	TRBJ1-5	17	CSVPGDRGPYSNQPQHF	TGCAGTGTCCCGGGGGACAGGGGCCCCTATAGCAATCAGCCCCAGCATTTT
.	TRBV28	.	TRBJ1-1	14	CASSLRVMNTEAFF	TGTGCCAGCAGTTTAAGGGTTATGAACACTGAAGCTTTCTTT
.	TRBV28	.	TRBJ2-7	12	CATLRSSYEQYF	TGTGCCACCCTTAGAAGCTCCTACGAGCAGTACTTC
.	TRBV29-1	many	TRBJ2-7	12	CSVGERRYEQYF	TGCAGCGTTGGGGAGCGCAGGTACGAGCAGTACTTC
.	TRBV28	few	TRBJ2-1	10	CASSLREQFF	TGTGCCAGCAGTTTAAGGGAGCAGTTCTTC
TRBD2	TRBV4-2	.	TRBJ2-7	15	CASSQSERGPYEQYF	TGTGCCAGCAGCCAGTCTGAGCGGGGGCCCTACGAGCAGTACTTC
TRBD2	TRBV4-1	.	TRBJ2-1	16	CASSQVLAGGYNEQFF	TGCGCCAGCAGCCAAGTTTTAGCGGGAGGCTACAATGAGCAGTTCTTC
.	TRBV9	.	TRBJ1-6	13	CASSLGAISPLHF	TGTGCCAGCAGCCTCGGAGCAATTTCACCCCTCCACTTT
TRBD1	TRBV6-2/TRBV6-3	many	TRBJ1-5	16	CASSRDRGTYNQPQHF	TGTGCCAGCAGTCGGGACAGGGGGACCTACAATCAGCCCCAGCATTTT
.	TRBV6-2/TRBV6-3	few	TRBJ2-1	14	CASSYRGAGHEQFF	TGTGCCAGCAGTTACAGGGGCGCAGGCCATGAGCAGTTCTTC
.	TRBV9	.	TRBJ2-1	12	CASGQGGHEQFF	TGTGCCAGCGGGCAGGGAGGCCATGAGCAGTTCTTC
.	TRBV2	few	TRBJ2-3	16	CASSEQTGSTTDTQYF	TGTGCCAGCAGTGAACAGACAGGTAGTACGACAGATACGCAGTATTTT
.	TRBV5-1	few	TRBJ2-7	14	CASRPGPSSYEQYF	TGCGCCAGCAGGCCCGGACCGAGCTCCTACGAGCAGTACTTC
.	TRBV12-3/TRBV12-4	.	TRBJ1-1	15	CASSLFMSGNTEAFF	TGTGCCAGCAGTTTGTTTATGTCGGGGAACACTGAAGCTTTCTTT
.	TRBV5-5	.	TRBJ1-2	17	CASSPLGRGPTSDGYTF	TGTGCCAGCAGCCCCCTAGGCCGAGGACCCACCTCGGATGGCTACACCTTC
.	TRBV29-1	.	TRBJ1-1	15	CSVGAYGEENTEAFF	TGCAGCGTTGGGGCGTACGGGGAGGAGAACACTGAAGCTTTCTTT
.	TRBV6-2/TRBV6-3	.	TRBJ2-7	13	CASRIDDYQPEYF	TGTGCCAGCAGAATCGACGACTACCAGCCAGAGTACTTC
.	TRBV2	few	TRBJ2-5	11	CASFTVETQYF	TGTGCCAGCTTCACTGTGGAGACCCAGTACTTC
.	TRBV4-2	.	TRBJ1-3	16	CASSQDSAPSGNTIYF	TGTGCCAGCAGCCAAGATTCGGCACCCTCTGGAAACACCATATATTTT
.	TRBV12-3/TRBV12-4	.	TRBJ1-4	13	CASSFWGDEKLFF	TGTGCCAGCAGTTTCTGGGGAGACGAAAAACTGTTTTTT
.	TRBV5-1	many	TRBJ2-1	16	CASSLSEPPFSGEQFF	TGCGCCAGCAGCTTGTCGGAACCCCCCTTCTCGGGTGAGCAGTTCTTC
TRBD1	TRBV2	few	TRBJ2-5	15	CASRRRTGEKETQYF	TGTGCCAGCAGAAGAAGGACAGGGGAGAAAGAGACCCAGTACTTC
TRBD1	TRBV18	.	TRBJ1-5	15	CASSSASGGLQPQHF	TGTGCCAGCTCATCGGCCTCAGGGGGCCTTCAGCCCCAGCATTTT
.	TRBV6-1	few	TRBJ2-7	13	CASSAPGGREQYF	TGTGCCAGCAGTGCTCCCGGGGGTCGCGAGCAGTACTTC
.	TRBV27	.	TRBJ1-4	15	CASSLSMRVREKLFF	TGTGCCAGCAGTTTATCTATGAGGGTTCGGGAAAAACTGTTTTTT
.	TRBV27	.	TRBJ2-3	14	CASSFLRSTDTQYF	TGTGCCAGCAGTTTTCTACGTAGCACAGATACGCAGTATTTT
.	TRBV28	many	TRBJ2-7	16	CASSLRPLEGTYEQYF	TGTGCCAGCAGTTTAAGACCCCTGGAGGGGACCTACGAGCAGTACTTC
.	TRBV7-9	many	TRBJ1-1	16	CASSLGRAGTRGEAFF	TGTGCCAGCAGCCTGGGAAGGGCGGGGACCAGGGGTGAAGCTTTCTTT
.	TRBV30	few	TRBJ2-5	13	CAWSVGQKETQYF	TGTGCCTGGAGTGTAGGACAGAAAGAGACCCAGTACTTC
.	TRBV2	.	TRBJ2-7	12	CAGLWATYEQYF	TGTGCCGGACTTTGGGCGACGTACGAGCAGTACTTC
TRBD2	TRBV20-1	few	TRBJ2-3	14	CSAPGLAGLDTQYF	TGCAGTGCTCCGGGACTAGCGGGCCTAGATACGCAGTATTTT
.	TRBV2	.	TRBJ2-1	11	CASRRFNEQFF	TGTGCCAGCAGGCGGTTCAATGAGCAGTTCTTC
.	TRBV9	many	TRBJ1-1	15	CASSAQPSGNTEAFF	TGTGCCAGCAGCGCGCAACCCTCCGGGAACACTGAAGCTTTCTTT
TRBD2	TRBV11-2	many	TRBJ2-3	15	CASSFTSGATDTQYF	TGTGCCAGCAGCTTTACTAGCGGGGCCACAGATACGCAGTATTTT
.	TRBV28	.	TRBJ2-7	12	CASTGGRHEQYF	TGTGCCAGCACAGGGGGGAGGCACGAGCAGTACTTC
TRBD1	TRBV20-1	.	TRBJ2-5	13	CSARDLRGETQYF	TGCAGTGCTAGAGATCTCAGGGGGGAGACCCAGTACTTC
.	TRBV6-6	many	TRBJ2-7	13	CASSYEGLYEQYF	TGTGCCAGCAGTTACGAGGGTCTCTACGAGCAGTACTTC